The present entry profiles one T cell receptor (beta chain) with its context. The antigen this receptor binds is unknown. It has no much larger one-base neighbor in the sample; base qualities were not kept. The entry originates in a study of blood T cells in healthy people across ages (dated by TCRdb to between 2014 and 2017). At the level of the whole study: In model experiments, template switching captured about one uniquely barcoded TCR beta cDNA molecule for every two T cells. The study analyzed two additional independent replicas of 1 million unique cDNA reads from the same blood draw for two donors, one aged 18 to 29 and one aged 80 or older. Four age groups were formed from the donors: young (average approximately 15 years), middle-aged (approximately 40), aged (more than 55) and long-lived (approximately 78). Age-related changes in TCR beta repertoire diversity were measured in the study by deep sequencing normalized with unique cDNA molecular identifiers. To avoid experimental bias, donors of different ages were distributed randomly across sequencing lanes.

What the research found in general, with its limitations: The long-lived group showed more naive CD4+ T cells, fewer expanded clones and increased TCR diversity than the aged group, suggesting age selection. Donor CMV infection status was unknown, potentially confounding age-related changes in expanded clonotypes. Because profiling used bulk unsorted PBMCs, naive and antigen-experienced compartments could not be compared conclusively. Total diversity estimates from one million sequenced T cells were considered lower bounds and underestimates. Observed TCR beta diversity correlated strongly with the percentage of naive T cells measured by flow cytometry. Observed TCR beta diversity per million T cells fell roughly linearly with age, and a significant reduction was already apparent by age approximately 40.

Donors were 40 or so systemically healthy Caucasian individuals from Russia aged roughly 6 to 90 years. About 9.8 milliliters of peripheral blood were drawn from each donor into EDTA-treated Vacutainer tubes. Ficoll-Paque density-gradient centrifugation was used to isolate PBMCs, with at least 6 million per sample. Trizol reagent was used to extract total RNA from the PBMCs, yielding at least 5.5 micrograms per sample. Naive CD45RAhigh/CD27high T cell percentages were measured by flow cytometry on a PBMC aliquot from every donor. Libraries were built with 5' RACE. TCRdb lists the instrument as Illumina HiSeq 2500. The second PCR ran for roughly 7 to 11 cycles and used a J-beta primer mix along with a sample-barcoded 5' primer. Each TCR beta cDNA molecule received a unique molecular identifier from a template-switch 5' adaptor carrying 12 random nucleotides. Each sample yielded at least 2.5 million CDR3-containing paired-end reads. The Mint cDNA synthesis kit, primed by a TRBC-specific oligonucleotide, was used to synthesize first-strand cDNA from all RNA. Following uracil-DNA glycosylase treatment, a first 18-cycle PCR with universal primers M1SS and BC2_uni_R was performed on all cDNA. Processing in the source paper ran as follows. Normalization of each sample was performed by random selection of 1 million high-quality reads, each carrying a distinct molecular identifier. Instead of being binned into consensus sequences, reads that shared molecular identifiers were thrown out. MiTCR, with a Q25 quality threshold and the strictest error-elimination algorithm, was used for CDR3 identification, clonotype clustering and error correction. Lower-bound total TCR beta diversity was estimated with a nonparametric unseen species model using Euler transformation. TCRdb itself trimmed the public reads at Q25 with fastp, ran MiXCR and retained productive beta chains. Each entry merges the rows of one CDR3 protein and shows their most common DNA and genes. These V and J calls are TCRdb output, not the study's own analysis. Within this sample are about 1.8 million distinct CDR3 sequences, with 49% of them counted one time only. The top ten hold over 2% of the sample.

Sequenced material: blood. This TCR was recovered from a middle-aged woman in good health.

The nucleotides are TGTGCCACCAGTGATTTTGGGGGTTCGGGGGCTATCAATGAGCAGTTCTTC. Its amino acids are CATSDFGGSGAINEQFF. This chain is built from TRBV24-1 and TRBJ2-1; the D element might be TRBD1 or TRBD2, as each aligns at 6 bases. CDR1 is given as KGHDR and CDR2 as SFDVKD, both from the germline V gene. The CDR3, from cysteine to phenylalanine, totals 17 residues. The sequence is cut down to CDR3 DNA, 51 bases in frame from base 1. The junction carries 18 bases between V and J, which are trimmed by 1 base and 6 bases respectively.